Listed below are T cell receptor beta chains from one sample, sequenced in a study of T cell responses to AZD1222 COVID-19 vaccine. Sequencing used immunoSEQ multiplex PCR; TCRdb keeps in-frame clones, though not all of them. There are approximately 190,000 clones in the sample; approximately 92% occur only once, and over 1% lies in the top ten. The material was peripheral blood, obtained on day 0 of AZD1222 vaccination. The origin of the receptors is an adult in good health. The CDR3 runs from the conserved cysteine through the conserved F or W. The order of the fields is D gene, V gene, clone size, CDR3 length, J gene, CDR3 DNA, CDR3 protein. D genes are given only for firm matches. The listing skips clone size in some rows; elsewhere it reads once, few, many or a size class.

NA	TRBV19	NA	15	TRBJ2-1	TGTGCCAGTAGCCCCGCCCTGGGCTCCTACAATGAGCAGTTCTTC	CASSPALGSYNEQFF
TRBD1	TRBV29-1	few	13	TRBJ2-1	TGCAGCGTCCCGGGACAGACCTACAATGAGCAGTTCTTC	CSVPGQTYNEQFF
NA	TRBV6-5	NA	13	TRBJ1-2	TGTGCCAGCAGGGACAGCACTAACTATGGCTACACCTTC	CASRDSTNYGYTF
NA	TRBV3-1/TRBV3-2	NA	14	TRBJ1-1	TGTGCCAGCAGCAGGGGGGGGTCGAACACTGAAGCTTTCTTT	CASSRGGSNTEAFF
TRBD1	TRBV25-1	NA	15	TRBJ1-6	TGTGCCAGCACCCCCGGGACAGGGGGGAGTTCACCCCTCCACTTT	CASTPGTGGSSPLHF
TRBD1	TRBV29-1	NA	14	TRBJ1-2	TGCAGCGTTGTCGGGGAGACAGGGCGAAGTGGCTACACCTTC	CSVVGETGRSGYTF
NA	TRBV27	NA	15	TRBJ1-2	TGTGCCAGCAGTTTGTCGCCACGGCGATTTTATGGCTACACCTTC	CASSLSPRRFYGYTF
NA	TRBV6-5	NA	15	TRBJ1-1	TGTGCCAGCAGTTACGGGGCGGGGGTGAACACTGAAGCTTTCTTT	CASSYGAGVNTEAFF
TRBD1	TRBV15	NA	12	TRBJ1-2	TGTGCCACCAGCATGACAGGGGTAGGCTACACCTTC	CATSMTGVGYTF
NA	TRBV18	NA	14	TRBJ1-5	TGTGCCAGCTCACCGGGGGTTACGGGTCAGCCCCAGCATTTT	CASSPGVTGQPQHF
NA	TRBV5-6	NA	13	TRBJ1-2	TGTGCCAGCAGCTTCCCCGGGCCCTATGGCTACACCTTC	CASSFPGPYGYTF
NA	TRBV3-1/TRBV3-2	once	14	TRBJ1-3	TGTGCCAGCAGCCAAGGAGACTCTGGAAACACCATATATTTT	CASSQGDSGNTIYF
NA	TRBV21-1	NA	13	TRBJ1-1	TGTGCCAGCAGGAGGGGAACAGGAGTCGAAGCTTTCTTT	CASRRGTGVEAFF
NA	TRBV18	NA	13	TRBJ2-5	TGTGCCAGCTCACCCGGCCAAGAAGAGACCCAGTACTTC	CASSPGQEETQYF
NA	TRBV27	NA	14	TRBJ1-2	TGTGCCAGCAGTTTATCAACCGGGATGGATGGCTACACCTTC	CASSLSTGMDGYTF
TRBD1	TRBV7-2	NA	14	TRBJ2-7	TGTGCCAGCAGCCAGACAGGGGGACTCTACGAGCAGTACTTC	CASSQTGGLYEQYF
NA	TRBV3-1/TRBV3-2	NA	16	TRBJ1-2	TGTGCCAGCAGCCAAGAGTCGTCCGGGGCCGGCCGGGGCTACACCTTC	CASSQESSGAGRGYTF
NA	TRBV12-3/TRBV12-4	few	11	TRBJ1-1	TGTGCCAGCAGGTTAGTCACTGAAGCTTTCTTT	CASRLVTEAFF
TRBD1	TRBV6-4	NA	13	TRBJ1-5	TGTGCCAGCAGTGAACAGGGGGGTCAGCCCCAGCATTTT	CASSEQGGQPQHF
NA	TRBV3-1/TRBV3-2	NA	14	TRBJ1-5	TGTGCCAGCAGCCAAGCAGGGAGCAATCAGCCCCAGCATTTT	CASSQAGSNQPQHF
NA	TRBV27	NA	15	TRBJ1-4	TGTGCCAGCAGTTTAAACGGGCAGACTAATGAAAAACTGTTTTTT	CASSLNGQTNEKLFF
NA	TRBV11-2	NA	16	TRBJ1-1	TGTGCCAGCAGCGATGGGGGCGGTAGTTTGTTCACTGAAGCTTTCTTT	CASSDGGGSLFTEAFF
NA	TRBV7-9	NA	18	TRBJ1-2	TGTGCCAGCAGCTCTCCACCCTACGCGGGTCCCCCAGGCTATGGCTACACCTTC	CASSSPPYAGPPGYGYTF
NA	TRBV14	NA	15	TRBJ1-2	TGTGCCAGCAGCCAAGACGTCCAGGGCGCGAGGGGCTACACCTTC	CASSQDVQGARGYTF
TRBD2	TRBV9	many	17	TRBJ2-5	TGTGCCAGCAGCGTAGGGTCGGCTAGCGGGTTCCAAGAGACCCAGTACTTC	CASSVGSASGFQETQYF
TRBD2	TRBV11-2	NA	15	TRBJ2-5	TGTGCCAGCAGCGGTTCTAGCGGGGGGTCGGAGACCCAGTACTTC	CASSGSSGGSETQYF
NA	TRBV19	NA	14	TRBJ2-7	TGTGCCAGTAGTACTCAGGGGCTACCCTACGAGCAGTACTTC	CASSTQGLPYEQYF